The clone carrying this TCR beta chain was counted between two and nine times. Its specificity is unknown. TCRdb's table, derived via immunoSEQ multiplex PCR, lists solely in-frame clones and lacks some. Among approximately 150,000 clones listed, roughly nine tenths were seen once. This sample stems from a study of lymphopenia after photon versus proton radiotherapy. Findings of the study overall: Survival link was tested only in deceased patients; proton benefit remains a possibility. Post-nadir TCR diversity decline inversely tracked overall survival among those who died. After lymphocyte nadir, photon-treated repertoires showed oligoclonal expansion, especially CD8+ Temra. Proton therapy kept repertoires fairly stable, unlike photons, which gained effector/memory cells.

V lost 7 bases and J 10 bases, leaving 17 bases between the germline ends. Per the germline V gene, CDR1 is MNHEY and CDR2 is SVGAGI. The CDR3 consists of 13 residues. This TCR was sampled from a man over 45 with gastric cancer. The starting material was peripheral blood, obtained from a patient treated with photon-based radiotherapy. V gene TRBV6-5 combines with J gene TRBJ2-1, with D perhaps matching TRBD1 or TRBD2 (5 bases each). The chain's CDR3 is CASNTSDGTEQFF. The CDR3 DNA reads TGTGCCAGCAACACCTCAGACGGGACGGAGCAGTTCTTC.